This T cell receptor (beta chain) was captured by sequencing in a study of T cell responses to AZD1222 COVID-19 vaccine. Study context: Second-dose intervals near 4 or 12 weeks were combined. General study findings and limits: When two AZD1222 doses had been given, Spike-specific TCR breadth and depth rose.

The CDR3 loop spans 17 amino acids. From germline, CDR1 is SGHRS and CDR2 YFSETQ. J lost 2 bases, V lost 3 bases, and 11 bases had no gene match. Generated by immunoSEQ multiplex PCR, the TCRdb table keeps only in-frame clones and is missing some. The data hold about 97,000 clones, with about 88% observed a single time. Concerning this clone itself: Its antigen is unidentified.

The sample here was peripheral blood, taken on day 0 of AZD1222 vaccination. The receptor was derived from an adult in good health. J is TRBJ1-1 and V is TRBV5-1; 9 bases align to TRBD1. In nucleotides, the CDR3 is TGCGCCAGCAGCTCCCCGGGACAGGGACAGCCAAACACTGAAGCTTTCTTT. Residues: CASSSPGQGQPNTEAFF.